A selection of T cell receptor beta chains follows, all from one sample in a study of regulatory T cells in long-lasting Graves disease. Each CDR3 protein is one row after TCRdb ran MiXCR on the multiplex PCR reads. The table has more than 300,000 distinct CDR3 sequences, about a sixth seen once. This sample also appeared in a second study, on T cells in Graves' hyperthyroidism and ophthalmopathy.

The sequences come from peripheral blood mononuclear cells (PBMCs), collected at new diagnosis, from a patient treated with antithyroid drugs. The source of these receptors is a woman younger than 35 with Graves disease. The CDR3 runs from the conserved cysteine through the conserved F or W. A D gene is named only where the DNA matches it firmly. Part of the rows lack a size; the others show once, few, many or a class for expanded clones.

DNA	CDR3	V	size	D	J
TGTGCCAGCAGCTACAGGGGCTACGAGCAGTACTTC	CASSYRGYEQYF	TRBV11-2	many	TRBD1	TRBJ2-7
TGTGCCTGGAGTCGCGACAGATACGAGCAGTACTTC	CAWSRDRYEQYF	TRBV30	many	NA	TRBJ2-7
TGCAGTGCTGGGACAGGAGTCAATCAGCCCCAGCATTTT	CSAGTGVNQPQHF	TRBV20-1	many	TRBD1	TRBJ1-5
TGTGCCAGCAGTTTCCGGGAAAATTCACCCCTCCACTTT	CASSFRENSPLHF	TRBV28	few	NA	TRBJ1-6
TGTGCCAGCAGCCAAGAGGGACTAGCGGGGGAACAAGAGACCCAGTACTTC	CASSQEGLAGEQETQYF	TRBV4-2	few	TRBD2	TRBJ2-5
TGTGCCAGCTCACCACCCCAGGGGCAAAGGGATGAGCAGTTCTTC	CASSPPQGQRDEQFF	TRBV18	many	NA	TRBJ2-1
TGCAGTGCTAGAGATCAGGAGCAGAGCTCCTATAATTCACCCCTCCACTTT	CSARDQEQSSYNSPLHF	TRBV20-1	NA	NA	TRBJ1-6
TGCAGTGCAGCGACTAGCGGGGGGGGCACAGATACGCAGTATTTT	CSAATSGGGTDTQYF	TRBV20-1	NA	TRBD2	TRBJ2-3
TGTGCCAGCAGCATGCCCAATTCACCCCTCCACTTT	CASSMPNSPLHF	TRBV7-3	many	NA	TRBJ1-6
TGTGCCAGCAGTTACGGTCAGGGGGCCACTGAAGCTTTCTTT	CASSYGQGATEAFF	TRBV6-5	few	TRBD1	TRBJ1-1
TGTGCCAGCAGCGGCGGAGACACCATATATTTT	CASSGGDTIYF	TRBV3-1	NA	NA	TRBJ1-3
TGTGCCAGCAGTCGCGGACTAGCGGACTTGGGTGAGCAGTACTTC	CASSRGLADLGEQYF	TRBV12-3/TRBV12-4	NA	TRBD2	TRBJ2-7
TGTGCCAGTAGTATAGCAGATACGCAGTATTTT	CASSIADTQYF	TRBV19	NA	NA	TRBJ2-3
TGTGCCAGCAGTCGGGACAGGGGGCCCGCGGGGTCACCCCTCCACTTT	CASSRDRGPAGSPLHF	TRBV2	NA	TRBD1	TRBJ1-6
TGTGCCAGCAGCTTAGGGGTAGCGGGGGGGAAGGGTGAGCAGTTCTTC	CASSLGVAGGKGEQFF	TRBV7-3	many	TRBD2	TRBJ2-1
TGTGCCAGTAGTGTTTCAAACCCCGGGACAGCTAACTATGGCTACACCTTC	CASSVSNPGTANYGYTF	TRBV19	many	TRBD1	TRBJ1-2
TGCAGTGCCAGCCTGGCGGGGTACACAGATACGCAGTATTTT	CSASLAGYTDTQYF	TRBV20-1	many	NA	TRBJ2-3
TGTGCCAGCAGCTCTAACAGGGGACACTCGAACACCGGGGAGCTGTTTTTT	CASSSNRGHSNTGELFF	TRBV7-9	few	TRBD1	TRBJ2-2
TGTGCCAGCAGCTTAGGTCTCGGGGGCGGTCAGCCCCAGCATTTT	CASSLGLGGGQPQHF	TRBV7-3	NA	NA	TRBJ1-5
TGCGCCAGCAGCTTTACAGGACCGGACGAGCAGTACTTC	CASSFTGPDEQYF	TRBV5-1	many	NA	TRBJ2-7
TGCGCCAGCAGCTTGGGCCGCTCAGATACGCAGTATTTT	CASSLGRSDTQYF	TRBV5-1	many	NA	TRBJ2-3
TGTGCCAGCAGTTACTCGATCGGACGCTCGTACACCTTC	CASSYSIGRSYTF	TRBV6-2/TRBV6-3	few	NA	TRBJ1-2
TGTGCCACCAAACCCCCGGGAACCGGATCACCCCTCCACTTT	CATKPPGTGSPLHF	TRBV6-1	NA	NA	TRBJ1-6
TGCAGTGCCTCCGGCGGGAACGACGAGACCCAGTACTTC	CSASGGNDETQYF	TRBV20-1	many	NA	TRBJ2-5
TGTGCCAGCAGCTTAGCTTTTCTGGGCACAGATACGCAGTATTTT	CASSLAFLGTDTQYF	TRBV7-8	NA	NA	TRBJ2-3
TGTGCCAGCAGTTACTTCACACAGGGAAGCTCACCCCTCCACTTT	CASSYFTQGSSPLHF	TRBV6-5	many	NA	TRBJ1-6
TGTGCCAGCAGCAAGATACTTGGCGAGCAGTACTTC	CASSKILGEQYF	TRBV27	NA	NA	TRBJ2-7
TGTGCCAGCAGTTTGTCCGGGACAGGGTTAGAGACCCAGTACTTC	CASSLSGTGLETQYF	TRBV2	NA	TRBD1	TRBJ2-5
TGTGCCACCAGCAGAGAGGGACAGACATATCAGCCCCAGCATTTT	CATSREGQTYQPQHF	TRBV15	NA	TRBD1	TRBJ1-5
TGTGCCAGCAGCCACAGGGACCAGCCCCAGCATTTT	CASSHRDQPQHF	TRBV6-1	NA	NA	TRBJ1-5
TGTGCCTGGAGCCCCGTGAAGGGGGTTTCTTACGAGCAGTACTTC	CAWSPVKGVSYEQYF	TRBV30	many	NA	TRBJ2-7
TGTGCCAGCAACCTCTCCGCCGGGATTGTGGGGTCAGACAAAAACATTCAGTACTTC	CASNLSAGIVGSDKNIQYF	TRBV27	few	NA	TRBJ2-4
TGTGCCAGCAGCTCCACCGAGGCTGAGCAGTTCTTC	CASSSTEAEQFF	TRBV7-8	many	NA	TRBJ2-1
TGTGCCAGCAGCTCGGGACAGGTCGTTAATGAAAAACTGTTTTTT	CASSSGQVVNEKLFF	TRBV11-2	NA	TRBD1	TRBJ1-4
TGTGCCAGCAGTTTAAAGTCCAAAGGCTACGAGCAGTACTTC	CASSLKSKGYEQYF	TRBV27	NA	NA	TRBJ2-7
TGTGCCAGCAGCGTAGCAGGAGGGGCAGGGGCGAACACTGAAGCTTTCTTT	CASSVAGGAGANTEAFF	TRBV9	many	NA	TRBJ1-1
TGTGCCAGCAGCCCCCGACAGGGTCGCCTCGCCGAGCAGTACTTC	CASSPRQGRLAEQYF	TRBV9	many	TRBD1	TRBJ2-7
TGTGCCAGCAGCCATAGGGGGGCCTGGGGATCACCCCTCCACTTT	CASSHRGAWGSPLHF	TRBV3-1	NA	NA	TRBJ1-6
TGCAGTGCTAGATCCCCGGGGACTTCCTACAATGAGCAGTTCTTC	CSARSPGTSYNEQFF	TRBV20-1	few	NA	TRBJ2-1
TGCAGTGCTAGAAAGCGGGGACTGGGGGATACGCAGTATTTT	CSARKRGLGDTQYF	TRBV20-1	few	TRBD2	TRBJ2-3
TGCGCCAGCAGCAAGAACACCGGGGAGCTGTTTTTT	CASSKNTGELFF	TRBV5-1	many	NA	TRBJ2-2
TGTGCCAGCATCTCAAGAAAGGCGGCGGAGTACTTC	CASISRKAAEYF	TRBV11-2	many	NA	TRBJ2-5
TGTGCCAGCAGTTCACCACTCGGACAGGCGAGGCATGAAAAACTGTTTTTT	CASSSPLGQARHEKLFF	TRBV28	few	TRBD1	TRBJ1-4
TGTGCCAGCAGTTACTCGGCCAGCGCCCGGGCCAGAGAGACCCAGTACTTC	CASSYSASARARETQYF	TRBV6-6	many	NA	TRBJ2-5
TGTGCCAGCAGCCCGAGTGAAGGGGCCGGAGATACGCAGTATTTT	CASSPSEGAGDTQYF	TRBV7-9	many	NA	TRBJ2-3